The entry below gives a single T cell receptor (beta chain) sequence along with its context. This entry belongs to a study of blood T cell repertoires in COVID-19. The wider study: Samples came from the United States, Italy and Spain, spanning acute and convalescent COVID-19.

Produced via immunoSEQ multiplex PCR; TCRdb's table is partial and in-frame only. The sample records 200,000 to 250,000 clones, 84% being singletons. This CDR3 is built from 14 residues. V shed 0 bases, J shed 11 bases, and the junction held 3 bases outside the gene matches. Germline V lookup: CDR1 LGHDT, CDR2 YNNKEL (reference sequence). In Seattle, patients joined the study during active infection and were tracked longitudinally. Sequenced sample: peripheral blood. This receptor was identified in a woman of 80 years or more with COVID-19, enrolled during active disease. This chain joins TRBV3-1 (or the pseudogene TRBV3-2) and TRBJ1-6; 8 nucleotides match TRBD1. The DNA of the CDR3 is TGTGCCAGCAGCCAAGAGGGACAGGTCGCACCCCTCCACTTT. Translating it yields CASSQEGQVAPLHF.